A selection of T cell receptor beta chains follows, all from one sample in a study of human T cells and chemical hapten exposure. TCRdb re-analysed the RACE reads in MiXCR, keeping a single row per CDR3 protein. This table has approximately 40,000 distinct CDR3 sequences, over 3% appearing once. The sample consisted of whole blood, taken in connection with sensitization to the hapten diphenylcyclopropenone (DPC). These receptors were taken from a man aged 35 to 55 with alopecia areata. Some clones in this sample may be carry-over from other donors' samples. The CDR3 runs from the conserved cysteine through the conserved F or W. D genes are given only for firm matches. For some rows the clone size is stated as once, few or many, or as a class when expanded; others skip it.

j_call: TRBJ2-1
d_call: -
v_call: TRBV7-6
clone_size: many
cdr3_nt: TGTGCCAGCAGCCCCACCGTTGCTTATTACAATGAGCAGTTCTTC
cdr3_aa: CASSPTVAYYNEQFF

j_call: TRBJ2-3
d_call: -
v_call: TRBV5-1
clone_size: many
cdr3_nt: TGCGCCAGCAGCTTGGAGGCAGGGTGGGGCACAGATACGCAGTATTTT
cdr3_aa: CASSLEAGWGTDTQYF

j_call: TRBJ2-3
d_call: -
v_call: TRBV6-2/TRBV6-3
clone_size: many
cdr3_nt: TGTGCCAGCAGTTTAACAACTAGCACAGATACGCAGTATTTT
cdr3_aa: CASSLTTSTDTQYF

j_call: TRBJ2-7
d_call: TRBD1
v_call: TRBV4-3
clone_size: many
cdr3_nt: TGCGCCAGCAGCCCACACTCCGGGACAGGGTCCTACGAGCAGTACTTC
cdr3_aa: CASSPHSGTGSYEQYF

j_call: TRBJ2-3
d_call: TRBD2
v_call: TRBV3-1
clone_size: many
cdr3_nt: TGTGCCAGCAGCCGGAAGGGACTAGACTTCCCAGATACGCAGTATTTT
cdr3_aa: CASSRKGLDFPDTQYF

j_call: TRBJ2-7
d_call: -
v_call: TRBV2
clone_size: many
cdr3_nt: TGTGCCAGCACGGACCGACCCCTGCACGAGCAGTACTTC
cdr3_aa: CASTDRPLHEQYF

j_call: TRBJ2-7
d_call: -
v_call: TRBV6-1
clone_size: many
cdr3_nt: TGTGCCAGCAGTGCTGCGGCAAACGTCTACGAGCAGTACTTC
cdr3_aa: CASSAAANVYEQYF

j_call: TRBJ2-2
d_call: -
v_call: TRBV12-3/TRBV12-4
clone_size: many
cdr3_nt: TGTGCCAGCAGTTCAGGGATCGGGGAGCTGTTTTTT
cdr3_aa: CASSSGIGELFF

j_call: TRBJ2-3
d_call: -
v_call: TRBV7-2
clone_size: many
cdr3_nt: TGTGCCAGCCGGTTCGGGCGGGGCACAGATACGCAGTATTTT
cdr3_aa: CASRFGRGTDTQYF

j_call: TRBJ1-2
d_call: TRBD1
v_call: TRBV20-1
clone_size: many
cdr3_nt: TGCAGTGCTAGAAATGCCGGTAACAGGGGGCGCGAGAAGTATGGCTACACCTTC
cdr3_aa: CSARNAGNRGREKYGYTF

j_call: TRBJ2-1
d_call: TRBD2
v_call: TRBV7-2
clone_size: many
cdr3_nt: TGTGCCAGCAGCTTAAGCGGGAGCAAATTAGGTGAGCAGTTCTTC
cdr3_aa: CASSLSGSKLGEQFF

j_call: TRBJ2-1
d_call: TRBD2
v_call: TRBV4-2
clone_size: few
cdr3_nt: TGTGCCAGCAGCCAAGATCCCCTCAGCGGGAGTATGAATGAGCAGTTCTTC
cdr3_aa: CASSQDPLSGSMNEQFF

j_call: TRBJ2-5
d_call: -
v_call: TRBV7-2
clone_size: -
cdr3_nt: TGTGCCAGCAGTACAGGGTGGGAGACCCAGTACTTC
cdr3_aa: CASSTGWETQYF

j_call: TRBJ1-6
d_call: -
v_call: TRBV27
clone_size: many
cdr3_nt: TGTGCCAGCAGTTTCCTGAATTCACCCCTCCACTTT
cdr3_aa: CASSFLNSPLHF

j_call: TRBJ2-4
d_call: -
v_call: TRBV6-5
clone_size: many
cdr3_nt: TGTGCCAGCAGTTACGCTTTGGGGTCCTTAGCCAAAAACATTCAGTACTTC
cdr3_aa: CASSYALGSLAKNIQYF

j_call: TRBJ1-6
d_call: -
v_call: TRBV6-5
clone_size: many
cdr3_nt: TGTGCCAGCAGTTACTCGACCGACGGAGAATTTTATAATTCACCCCTCCACTTT
cdr3_aa: CASSYSTDGEFYNSPLHF

j_call: TRBJ2-3
d_call: TRBD2
v_call: TRBV6-5
clone_size: many
cdr3_nt: TGTGCCAGCAGTTACGCACTAGCGGCTAGCACAGATACGCAGTATTTT
cdr3_aa: CASSYALAASTDTQYF

j_call: TRBJ2-3
d_call: TRBD2
v_call: TRBV28
clone_size: many
cdr3_nt: TGTGCCAGCAGTTTATGGCGGGAGGCTACAGATACGCAGTATTTT
cdr3_aa: CASSLWREATDTQYF

j_call: TRBJ2-1
d_call: TRBD2
v_call: TRBV2
clone_size: many
cdr3_nt: TGTGCCAGCGGGGGGGTCGGACAACCTGAGCAGTTCTTC
cdr3_aa: CASGGVGQPEQFF

j_call: TRBJ1-3
d_call: -
v_call: TRBV9
clone_size: many
cdr3_nt: TGTGCCAGCAGCGTTTCCCCGCCGGAGGGCTCTGGAAACACCATATATTTT
cdr3_aa: CASSVSPPEGSGNTIYF

j_call: TRBJ2-6
d_call: TRBD1
v_call: TRBV6-6
clone_size: many
cdr3_nt: TGTGCCAGCATCCAGGGGGCGGGGGCCAACGTCCTGACTTTC
cdr3_aa: CASIQGAGANVLTF

j_call: TRBJ2-7
d_call: -
v_call: TRBV25-1
clone_size: many
cdr3_nt: TGTGCCAGCAGTGAAGCTGGCAGGGGATACGAGCAGTACTTC
cdr3_aa: CASSEAGRGYEQYF

j_call: TRBJ2-1
d_call: TRBD2
v_call: TRBV29-1
clone_size: many
cdr3_nt: TGCAGCGTTCGGATAGCGGGAGAAAATGAGCAGTTCTTC
cdr3_aa: CSVRIAGENEQFF

j_call: TRBJ2-3
d_call: -
v_call: TRBV25-1
clone_size: many
cdr3_nt: TGTGCCAGCAAAGGGCTAGCGACAGATACGCAGTATTTT
cdr3_aa: CASKGLATDTQYF

j_call: TRBJ1-1
d_call: -
v_call: TRBV2
clone_size: many
cdr3_nt: TGTGCCAGCAGTGAGCGAGGAGACCTGAACACTGAAGCTTTCTTT
cdr3_aa: CASSERGDLNTEAFF

j_call: TRBJ2-3
d_call: TRBD2
v_call: TRBV5-1
clone_size: many
cdr3_nt: TGCGCCAGCAGCTTGGGGACTAGCGGCACAGATACGCAGTATTTT
cdr3_aa: CASSLGTSGTDTQYF

j_call: TRBJ1-1
d_call: TRBD1
v_call: TRBV7-9
clone_size: many
cdr3_nt: TGTGCCAGCAGCTTATTGGACAGGGGGGAAGCTTTCTTT
cdr3_aa: CASSLLDRGEAFF

j_call: TRBJ2-6
d_call: -
v_call: TRBV6-5
clone_size: many
cdr3_nt: TGTGCCAGCAGTGCAGTACAGGGTCTCTCTGGGGCCAACGTCCTGACTTTC
cdr3_aa: CASSAVQGLSGANVLTF

j_call: TRBJ1-6
d_call: -
v_call: TRBV28
clone_size: few
cdr3_nt: TGTGCCAGCAGTGCCCTCACAGGGTCCTATAATTCACCCCTCCACTTT
cdr3_aa: CASSALTGSYNSPLHF

j_call: TRBJ2-7
d_call: TRBD1
v_call: TRBV28
clone_size: many
cdr3_nt: TGTGCCAGCAGGAGCCCAGGGGGCGAGTATAGCGAGCAGTACTTC
cdr3_aa: CASRSPGGEYSEQYF

j_call: TRBJ2-3
d_call: -
v_call: TRBV12-3/TRBV12-4
clone_size: many
cdr3_nt: TGTGCCAGCAGTCCAGACATAGCCCGGCTAACTAGCACAGATACGCAGTATTTT
cdr3_aa: CASSPDIARLTSTDTQYF

j_call: TRBJ2-3
d_call: TRBD2
v_call: TRBV7-9
clone_size: many
cdr3_nt: TGTGCCAGCAGCTTAGGTAGCGGGATACGATCCACAGATACGCAGTATTTT
cdr3_aa: CASSLGSGIRSTDTQYF

j_call: TRBJ1-1
d_call: -
v_call: TRBV12-3/TRBV12-4
clone_size: many
cdr3_nt: TGTGCCAGCAGTAACCCGAGGGGGGGGACTGAAGCTTTCTTT
cdr3_aa: CASSNPRGGTEAFF

j_call: TRBJ1-5
d_call: -
v_call: TRBV6-2/TRBV6-3
clone_size: -
cdr3_nt: TGTGCCAGCAGGGATCATCGGGACAGCAATCAGCCCCAGCATTTT
cdr3_aa: CASRDHRDSNQPQHF

j_call: TRBJ1-1
d_call: -
v_call: TRBV5-6
clone_size: many
cdr3_nt: TGTGCCAGCACCCAATTGAAGGGTTGGGACACTGAAGCTTTCTTT
cdr3_aa: CASTQLKGWDTEAFF

j_call: TRBJ1-4
d_call: TRBD1
v_call: TRBV18
clone_size: many
cdr3_nt: TGTGCCAGCTCACCGACGACAGGGACTAATGAAAAACTGTTTTTT
cdr3_aa: CASSPTTGTNEKLFF

j_call: TRBJ2-7
d_call: TRBD2
v_call: TRBV20-1
clone_size: many
cdr3_nt: TGCAGTGCCAGACTAGCGGGAGTGGGGGAGCAGTACTTC
cdr3_aa: CSARLAGVGEQYF

j_call: TRBJ2-4
d_call: TRBD2
v_call: TRBV7-2
clone_size: many
cdr3_nt: TGTGCCAGCAGCTTGGGACTAGCGGGAGCGGCAAACATTCAGTACTTC
cdr3_aa: CASSLGLAGAANIQYF

j_call: TRBJ2-7
d_call: -
v_call: TRBV20-1
clone_size: many
cdr3_nt: TGCAGTGCTAGCGGATTTTCCTACGAGCAGTACTTC
cdr3_aa: CSASGFSYEQYF

j_call: TRBJ1-1
d_call: -
v_call: TRBV7-9
clone_size: many
cdr3_nt: TGTGCCAGCAGCTCCTTCACTGAAGCTTTCTTT
cdr3_aa: CASSSFTEAFF

j_call: TRBJ2-3
d_call: TRBD1
v_call: TRBV10-3
clone_size: many
cdr3_nt: TGTGCCATCAGTGAGAAAGGACAGGGACCAGATACGCAGTATTTT
cdr3_aa: CAISEKGQGPDTQYF

j_call: TRBJ1-5
d_call: -
v_call: TRBV6-5
clone_size: many
cdr3_nt: TGTGCCAGCAGTTACCGTCAGGGCTATCAGCCCCAGCATTTT
cdr3_aa: CASSYRQGYQPQHF

j_call: TRBJ1-5
d_call: -
v_call: TRBV20-1
clone_size: many
cdr3_nt: TGCAGTGCTAGAGTTCGCGAGGGGTTGGTGGAACAGCCCCAGCATTTT
cdr3_aa: CSARVREGLVEQPQHF

j_call: TRBJ1-6
d_call: -
v_call: TRBV7-2
clone_size: many
cdr3_nt: TGTGCCAGCAGCCCGTATAATTCACCCCTCCACTTT
cdr3_aa: CASSPYNSPLHF

j_call: TRBJ1-4
d_call: -
v_call: TRBV12-3/TRBV12-4
clone_size: many
cdr3_nt: TGTGCCAGCAGTTTATCGTCGGGCGGCAGGGAGGAACTGTTTTTT
cdr3_aa: CASSLSSGGREELFF

j_call: TRBJ1-4
d_call: -
v_call: TRBV2
clone_size: many
cdr3_nt: TGTGCCAGCAGTGACAATCCCGGGGCTGAAAAACTGTTTTTT
cdr3_aa: CASSDNPGAEKLFF

j_call: TRBJ1-1
d_call: TRBD1
v_call: TRBV7-9
clone_size: many
cdr3_nt: TGTGCCAGCAGCAATACAGGGGCTGAAGCTTTCTTT
cdr3_aa: CASSNTGAEAFF